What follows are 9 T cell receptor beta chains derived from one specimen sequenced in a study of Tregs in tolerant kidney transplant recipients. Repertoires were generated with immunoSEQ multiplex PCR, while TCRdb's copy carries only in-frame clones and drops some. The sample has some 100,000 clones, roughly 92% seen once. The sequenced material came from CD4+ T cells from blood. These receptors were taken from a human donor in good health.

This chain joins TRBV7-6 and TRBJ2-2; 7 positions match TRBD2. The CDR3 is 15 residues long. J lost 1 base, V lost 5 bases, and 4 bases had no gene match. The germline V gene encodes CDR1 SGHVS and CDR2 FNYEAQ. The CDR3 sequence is CASSPGLGNTGELFF. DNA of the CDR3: TGTGCCAGCAGCCCAGGACTAGGGAACACCGGGGAGCTGTTTTTT.

Written as DNA, the CDR3 is TGTGCCACCAGCAAGAGATCAGGGGAGGGATCCAATCAGCCCCAGCATTTT. As protein: CATSKRSGEGSNQPQHF. This chain joins TRBV15 and TRBJ1-5, with D possibly matching TRBD1 (6 bases). Trimming left V 4 bases short and J 3 bases short, with 19 bases between. This CDR3 has 17 residues. Germline loops: CDR1 LNHNV, CDR2 YYDKDF (reference sequence).

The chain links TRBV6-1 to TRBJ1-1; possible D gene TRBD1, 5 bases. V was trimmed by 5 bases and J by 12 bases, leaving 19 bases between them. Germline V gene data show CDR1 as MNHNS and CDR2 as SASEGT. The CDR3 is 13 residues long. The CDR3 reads CASSPPGTEDPFF. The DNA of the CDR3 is TGTGCCAGCAGTCCTCCCGGGACCGAGGATCCTTTCTTT.

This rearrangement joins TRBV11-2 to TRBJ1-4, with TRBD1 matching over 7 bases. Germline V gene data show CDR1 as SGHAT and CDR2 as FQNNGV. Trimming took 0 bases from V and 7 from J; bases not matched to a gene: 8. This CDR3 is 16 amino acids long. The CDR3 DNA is TGTGCCAGCAGCTTAGATGCGGCCAGGGGGGCTGAAAAACTGTTTTTT. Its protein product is CASSLDAARGAEKLFF.

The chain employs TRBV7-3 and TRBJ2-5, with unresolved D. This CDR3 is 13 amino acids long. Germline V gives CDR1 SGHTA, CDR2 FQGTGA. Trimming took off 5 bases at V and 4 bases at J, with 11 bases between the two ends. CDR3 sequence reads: CASSGEDGETQYF. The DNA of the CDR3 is TGTGCCAGCAGCGGCGAGGACGGAGAGACCCAGTACTTC.

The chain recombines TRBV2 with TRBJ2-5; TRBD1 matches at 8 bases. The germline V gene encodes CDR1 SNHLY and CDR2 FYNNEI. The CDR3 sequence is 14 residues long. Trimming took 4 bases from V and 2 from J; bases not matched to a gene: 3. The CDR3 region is CASSVTGAQETQYF. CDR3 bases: TGTGCCAGCAGTGTGACAGGGGCACAAGAGACCCAGTACTTC.

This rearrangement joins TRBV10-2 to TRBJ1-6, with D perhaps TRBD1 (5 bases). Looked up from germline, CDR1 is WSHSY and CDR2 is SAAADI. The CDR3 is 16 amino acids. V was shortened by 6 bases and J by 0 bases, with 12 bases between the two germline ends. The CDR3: CASRGDGSSYNSPLHF. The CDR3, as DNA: TGCGCCAGCAGGGGGGACGGGAGCTCCTATAATTCACCCCTCCACTTT.

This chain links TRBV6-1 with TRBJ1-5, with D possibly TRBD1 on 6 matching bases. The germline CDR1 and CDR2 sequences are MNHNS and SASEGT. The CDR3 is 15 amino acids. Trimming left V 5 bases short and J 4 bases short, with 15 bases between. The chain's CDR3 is CASSPGQTPNQPQHF. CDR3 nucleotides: TGTGCCAGCAGTCCCGGACAGACCCCTAATCAGCCCCAGCATTTT.

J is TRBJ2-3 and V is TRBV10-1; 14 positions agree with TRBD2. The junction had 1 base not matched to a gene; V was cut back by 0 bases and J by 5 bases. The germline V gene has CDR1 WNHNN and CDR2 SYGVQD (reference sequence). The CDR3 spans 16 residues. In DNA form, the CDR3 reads TGCGCCAGCAGTGAGTCTGGGACTAGCGGGGGAGATACGCAGTATTTT. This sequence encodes CASSESGTSGGDTQYF.